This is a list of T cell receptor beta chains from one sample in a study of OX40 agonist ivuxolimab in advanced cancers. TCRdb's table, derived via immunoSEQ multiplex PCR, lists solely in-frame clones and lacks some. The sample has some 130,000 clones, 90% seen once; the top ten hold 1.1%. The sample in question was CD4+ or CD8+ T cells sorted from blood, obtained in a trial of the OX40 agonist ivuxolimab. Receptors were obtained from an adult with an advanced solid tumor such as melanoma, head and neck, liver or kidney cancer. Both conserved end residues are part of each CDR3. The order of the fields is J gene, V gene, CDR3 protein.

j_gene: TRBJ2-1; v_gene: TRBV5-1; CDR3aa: CASSLATSGRNYNEQFF
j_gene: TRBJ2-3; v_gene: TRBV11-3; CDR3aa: CASSSRLAGADTQYF
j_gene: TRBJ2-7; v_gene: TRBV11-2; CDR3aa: CASSLEMGSEQYF
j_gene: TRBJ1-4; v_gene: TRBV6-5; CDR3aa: CASSYYSREKLFF
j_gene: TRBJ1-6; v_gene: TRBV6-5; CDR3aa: CASRARALNSPLHF
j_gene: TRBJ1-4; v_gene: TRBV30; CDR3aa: CAWSRVGEKLFF
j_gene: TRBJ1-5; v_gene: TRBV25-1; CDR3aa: CASSDKTYSNQPQHF
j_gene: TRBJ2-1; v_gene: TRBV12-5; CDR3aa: CASGYSTGGAYNEQFF
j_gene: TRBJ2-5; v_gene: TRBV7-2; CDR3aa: CASSLGGGETQYF
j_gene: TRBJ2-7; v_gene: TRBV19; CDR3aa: CASSPQGGDEQYF
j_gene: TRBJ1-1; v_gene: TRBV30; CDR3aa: CAWSVGIGGITEAFF
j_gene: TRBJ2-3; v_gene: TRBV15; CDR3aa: CATSPHFDGGSDTQYF
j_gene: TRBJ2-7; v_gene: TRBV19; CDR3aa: CASSIPLGTVEYEQYF
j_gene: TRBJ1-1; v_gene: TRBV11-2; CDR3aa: CASSSTVWGTEAFF
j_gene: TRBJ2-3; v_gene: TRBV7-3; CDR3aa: CASSSNRGSDTQYF
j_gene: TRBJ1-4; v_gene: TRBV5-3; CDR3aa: CASSSPGQSNEKLFF
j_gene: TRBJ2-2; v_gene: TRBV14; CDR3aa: CASSQGYSTGELFF
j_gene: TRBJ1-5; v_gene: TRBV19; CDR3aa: CASSNFDSLYRGQPQHF
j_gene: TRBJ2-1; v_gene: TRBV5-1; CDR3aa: CASSPGPGIGYNEQFF
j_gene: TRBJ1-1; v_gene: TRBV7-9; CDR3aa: CASSFLSPNTEAFF
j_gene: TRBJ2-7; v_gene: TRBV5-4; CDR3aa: CASSPTSGGSSSYEQYF
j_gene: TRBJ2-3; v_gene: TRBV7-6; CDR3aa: CASSLRGAGGPNTQYF
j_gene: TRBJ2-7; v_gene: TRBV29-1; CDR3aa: CSVRGAPYEQYF
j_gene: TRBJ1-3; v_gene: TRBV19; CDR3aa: CASSIAGTTGNTIYF
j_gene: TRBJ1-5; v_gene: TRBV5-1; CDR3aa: CASSASTGVNQPQHF
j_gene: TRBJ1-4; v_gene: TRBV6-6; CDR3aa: CASSRSGTNEKLFF
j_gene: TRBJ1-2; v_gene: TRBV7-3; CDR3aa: CASSPGQGYGYTF
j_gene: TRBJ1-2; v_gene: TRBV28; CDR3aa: CASSGGSETSNYGYTF
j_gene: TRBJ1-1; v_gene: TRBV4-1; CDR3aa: CASSHGQAEAEAFF
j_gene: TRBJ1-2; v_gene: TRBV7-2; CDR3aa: CASSLNRDNYGYTF
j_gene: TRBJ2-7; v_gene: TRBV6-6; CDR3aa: CASAKIRGHEQYF
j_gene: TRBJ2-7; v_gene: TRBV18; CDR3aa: CASSLRTSGRGDLYEQYF
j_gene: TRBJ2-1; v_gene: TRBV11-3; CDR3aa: CASSSQREYYNEQFF
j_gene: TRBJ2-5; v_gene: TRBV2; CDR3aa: CASSDWDRETQYF
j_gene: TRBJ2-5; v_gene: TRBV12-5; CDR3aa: CASGLEVAGGTVRETQYF
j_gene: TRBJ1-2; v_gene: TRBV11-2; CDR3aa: CASSLSAGLFYGYTF
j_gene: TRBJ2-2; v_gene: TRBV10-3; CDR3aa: CAISEFPGQGAGELFF
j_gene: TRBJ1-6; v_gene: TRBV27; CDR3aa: CASSFSSYNSPLHF
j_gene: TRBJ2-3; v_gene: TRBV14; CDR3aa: CASSQGNSPTDTQYF
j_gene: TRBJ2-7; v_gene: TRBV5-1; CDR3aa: CASSRGTSAFYEQYF
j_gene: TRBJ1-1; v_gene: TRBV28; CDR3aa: CASILRPFDGEAFF
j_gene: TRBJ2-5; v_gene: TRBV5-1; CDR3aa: CASSRQTGPRKETQYF